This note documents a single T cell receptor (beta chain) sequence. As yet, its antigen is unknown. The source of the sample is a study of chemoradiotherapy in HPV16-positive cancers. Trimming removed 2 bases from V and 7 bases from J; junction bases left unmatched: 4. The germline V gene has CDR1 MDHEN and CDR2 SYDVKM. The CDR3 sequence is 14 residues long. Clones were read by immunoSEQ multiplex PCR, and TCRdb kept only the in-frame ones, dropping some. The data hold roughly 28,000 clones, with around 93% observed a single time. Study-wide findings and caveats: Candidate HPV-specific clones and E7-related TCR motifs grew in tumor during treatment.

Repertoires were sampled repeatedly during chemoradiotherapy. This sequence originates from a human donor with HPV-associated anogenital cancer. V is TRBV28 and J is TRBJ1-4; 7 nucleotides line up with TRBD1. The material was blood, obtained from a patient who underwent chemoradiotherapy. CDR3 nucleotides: TGTGCCAGCAGTTTAAGGGGGCGTAGTGAAAAACTGTTTTTT. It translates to CASSLRGRSEKLFF.